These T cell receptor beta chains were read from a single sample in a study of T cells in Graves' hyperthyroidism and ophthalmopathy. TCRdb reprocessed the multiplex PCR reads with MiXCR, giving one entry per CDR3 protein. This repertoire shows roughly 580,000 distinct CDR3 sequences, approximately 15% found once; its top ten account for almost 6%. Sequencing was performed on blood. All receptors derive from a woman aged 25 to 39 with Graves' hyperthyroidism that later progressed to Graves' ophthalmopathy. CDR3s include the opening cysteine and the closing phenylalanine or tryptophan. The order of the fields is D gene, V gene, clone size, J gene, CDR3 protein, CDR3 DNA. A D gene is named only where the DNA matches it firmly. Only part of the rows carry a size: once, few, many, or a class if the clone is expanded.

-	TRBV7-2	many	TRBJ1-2	CASSLERGPRDGYTF	TGTGCCAGCAGCTTAGAACGCGGGCCCAGGGACGGCTACACCTTC
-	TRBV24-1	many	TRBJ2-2	CATSSVGVNTGELFF	TGTGCCACCAGTTCGGTGGGCGTGAACACCGGGGAGCTGTTTTTT
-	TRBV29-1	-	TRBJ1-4	CSVEAANNEKLFF	TGCAGCGTTGAAGCCGCCAATAATGAAAAACTGTTTTTT
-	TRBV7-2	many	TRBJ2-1	CASSPGASPGLGKNEQFF	TGTGCCAGCAGCCCTGGGGCTTCGCCAGGGTTGGGTAAGAATGAGCAGTTCTTC
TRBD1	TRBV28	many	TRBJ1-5	CASSPGTGRDQPQHF	TGTGCCAGCAGTCCGGGGACAGGGCGGGATCAGCCCCAGCATTTT
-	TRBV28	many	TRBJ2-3	CASSFSLIGGTDTQYF	TGTGCCAGCAGTTTTTCTCTGATAGGGGGCACAGATACGCAGTATTTT
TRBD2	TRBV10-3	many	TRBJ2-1	CAISGTSGDYNEQFF	TGTGCCATCAGTGGGACTAGCGGGGACTACAATGAGCAGTTCTTC
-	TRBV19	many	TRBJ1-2	CASSKGTDLNYGYTF	TGTGCCAGTAGCAAAGGGACTGATCTTAACTATGGCTACACCTTC
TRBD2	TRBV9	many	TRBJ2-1	CASSQMGGTPYNEQFF	TGTGCCAGCAGCCAGATGGGAGGGACGCCCTACAATGAGCAGTTCTTC
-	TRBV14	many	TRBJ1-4	CASSQIGGTANEKLFF	TGTGCCAGCAGCCAAATCGGAGGGACGGCGAATGAAAAACTGTTTTTT
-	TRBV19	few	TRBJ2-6	CASRSSDTYSGANVLTF	TGTGCCAGTAGAAGTAGTGACACTTACTCTGGGGCCAACGTCCTGACTTTC
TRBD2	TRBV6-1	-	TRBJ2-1	CASRPGLAPNEQFF	TGTGCCAGCAGGCCGGGACTAGCGCCCAATGAGCAGTTCTTC
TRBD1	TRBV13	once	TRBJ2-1	CASSSRTGYNVQFF	TGTGCCAGCAGCTCAAGGACAGGCTACAATGTGCAGTTCTTC
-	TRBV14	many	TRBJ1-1	CASSQEDTNTEAFF	TGTGCCAGCAGCCAAGAAGACACGAACACTGAAGCTTTCTTT
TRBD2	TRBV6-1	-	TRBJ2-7	CASSTTSGGFYEQYF	TGTGCCAGCAGTACCACTAGCGGCGGGTTCTACGAGCAGTACTTC
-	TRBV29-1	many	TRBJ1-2	CSVVPRADSPPLYGYTF	TGCAGCGTTGTCCCCCGGGCTGACAGTCCCCCACTCTATGGCTACACCTTC
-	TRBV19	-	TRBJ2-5	CASSMDGEETQYF	TGTGCCAGTAGTATGGACGGGGAAGAGACCCAGTACTTC
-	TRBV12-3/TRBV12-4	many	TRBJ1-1	CASTKGGITEAFF	TGTGCCAGCACCAAAGGGGGGATCACTGAAGCTTTCTTT
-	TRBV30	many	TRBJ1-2	CAWSRGLRGYTF	TGTGCCTGGAGCCGGGGACTTCGCGGCTACACCTTC
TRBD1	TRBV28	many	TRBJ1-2	CASAPPEGQGAGGYTF	TGTGCCAGCGCCCCCCCAGAGGGCCAGGGGGCAGGGGGCTACACCTTC
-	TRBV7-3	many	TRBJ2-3	CASSLTGDTQYF	TGTGCCAGCAGCTTAACCGGAGATACGCAGTATTTT
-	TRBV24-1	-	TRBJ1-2	CATSDNPAYGYTF	TGTGCCACCAGTGATAACCCGGCGTATGGCTACACCTTC
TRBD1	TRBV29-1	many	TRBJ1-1	CSAATGGNTEAFF	TGCAGCGCCGCTACAGGGGGGAACACTGAAGCTTTCTTT
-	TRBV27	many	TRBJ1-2	CASSPRANVYGYTF	TGTGCCAGCAGTCCTCGGGCCAATGTCTATGGCTACACCTTC
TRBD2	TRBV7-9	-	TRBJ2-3	CASSLASGTSGRDTQYF	TGTGCCAGCAGCTTAGCAAGCGGGACTAGCGGGAGGGATACGCAGTATTTT
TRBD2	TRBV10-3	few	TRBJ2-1	CAITSMASGMDEQFF	TGTGCCATCACCTCGATGGCTAGCGGGATGGATGAGCAGTTCTTC
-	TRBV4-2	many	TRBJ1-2	CASSQELGINYGYTF	TGTGCCAGCAGCCAAGAGCTAGGGATTAACTATGGCTACACCTTC
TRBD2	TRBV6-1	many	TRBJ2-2	CASSGTSGSAGELFF	TGTGCCAGCAGTGGGACTAGCGGGAGTGCCGGGGAGCTGTTTTTT
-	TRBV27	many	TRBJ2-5	CASNSPQETQYF	TGTGCCAGCAATTCTCCACAAGAGACCCAGTACTTC
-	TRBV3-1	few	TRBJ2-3	CASSRLTRTDTQYF	TGTGCCAGCAGCCGCCTTACTAGAACAGATACGCAGTATTTT
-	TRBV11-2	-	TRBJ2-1	CVSSLDLQGDNEQFF	TGTGTCAGCAGCTTAGATCTGCAGGGAGACAATGAGCAGTTCTTC
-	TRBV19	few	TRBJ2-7	CASSISLRQAYEQYF	TGTGCCAGTAGTATTTCTTTACGACAGGCTTACGAGCAGTACTTC
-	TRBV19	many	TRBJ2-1	CASKPITAYNEQFF	TGTGCCAGTAAGCCTATTACAGCTTACAATGAGCAGTTCTTC
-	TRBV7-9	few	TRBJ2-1	CASSLELAAEQFF	TGTGCCAGCAGCTTAGAGCTAGCTGCTGAGCAGTTCTTC
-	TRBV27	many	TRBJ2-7	CASSYTGQTSPEQYF	TGTGCCAGCAGCTACACAGGACAGACAAGCCCTGAGCAGTACTTC
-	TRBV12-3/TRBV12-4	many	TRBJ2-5	CASRELGNEETQYF	TGTGCCAGCAGAGAACTAGGGAACGAAGAGACCCAGTACTTC
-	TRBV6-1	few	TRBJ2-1	CASKYLQGPNEQFF	TGTGCCAGCAAGTACCTTCAGGGGCCCAATGAGCAGTTCTTC
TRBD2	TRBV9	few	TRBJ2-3	CASSVSGGRDTQYF	TGTGCCAGCAGCGTAAGCGGGGGTCGGGATACGCAGTATTTT
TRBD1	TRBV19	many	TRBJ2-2	CASSTSWTGNTGELFF	TGTGCCAGTAGTACTTCGTGGACAGGGAACACCGGGGAGCTGTTTTTT
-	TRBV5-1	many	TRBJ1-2	CASSLARRDNYGYTF	TGCGCCAGCAGCTTGGCTCGCAGGGACAACTATGGCTACACCTTC
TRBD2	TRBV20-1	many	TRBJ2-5	CGGLAGGMETQYF	TGCGGCGGACTAGCGGGAGGAATGGAGACCCAGTACTTC